Detailed here is one T cell receptor (beta chain). Its specific antigen is unknown. Per-base qualities were not stored, and no clone one base away is much larger. These data come from a study of immune evolution from preneoplasia to lung adenocarcinoma (dated by TCRdb to the early 2020s). In terms of the full investigation: HLA loss of heterozygosity was found in under 8.5% of AIS, around 15% of MIA and under 40% of ADC lesions, and in no AAH lesions. The sample size was set by how many specimens were available, not by a prior power calculation. Immune contexture across lung adenocarcinoma precursors and invasive adenocarcinoma was profiled using immune gene expression, TCR sequencing and multiplex immunofluorescence. Resected precursor lesions (AAH, AIS, MIA) and invasive adenocarcinomas were compared against paired morphologically normal lung tissue. The immune data were integrated with whole exome sequencing and methylation data obtained from the same cohort of nodules. According to the study, some 110 samples went through TCR sequencing. POLYSOLVER was used to infer Class I HLA alleles from exome data, and LOHHLA was used to detect allele-specific HLA loss. TCR sequencing data were obtained from about 46 patients. The overall cohort was made up of about 50 patients with pulmonary nodules who had surgical resection. The research as a whole found: KRAS-mutant nodules showed the highest T cell clonality compared with EGFR-mutant or double wild-type lesions. The findings rested on association rather than direct causation, and larger cohorts with long-term follow-up and longitudinal biopsies were considered necessary. The highest top T cell clone frequencies were observed in normal lung, and a progressive decrease in top T cell clone frequencies appeared to occur from AAH through AIS, MIA and invasive adenocarcinoma. Normal lung showed the highest clonality, whereas later-stage lesions appeared to have higher T cell density and diversity but lower clonality. Because all patients were from Japan and China, applicability to Western populations was uncertain.

Using the immunoSEQ hsTCRbeta Kit, TCR beta CDR3 regions were sequenced from DNA. From the authors' description of their analysis: The ImmunoSEQ Analyzer was used to analyse the TCR sequencing data. T cell clonality was defined as 1 minus Pielou's evenness, calculated on productive rearrangements. To measure T cell diversity, the inverse Simpson index was applied to productive templates. T cell density was defined as TCR beta template counts normalized to usable DNA, with usable DNA estimated by amplifying and sequencing housekeeping genes. Two-sided Kruskal-Wallis tests were used to compare TCR metrics between histologic stages. Not all clones reach the TCRdb copy of this immuneACCESS table, which keeps in-frame sequences only. Checked studies attribute under half of the gap to unresolved V genes and leave the rest unexplained. That table gives V, J and clone size, and the DNA gave D and trimming. The sample contains just over 4,000 clones, 65% to 80% of them found a single time. Of the sample, 11% to 15% falls within the top ten clones.

Resection was performed on patients in Japan or China between about 2013 and 2017. Two lung cancer pathologists independently confirmed the histologic diagnosis of each case on H&E slides. For nucleic acid extraction, premalignant or tumor cells were enriched by macro-dissection following pathologic assessment. FFPE tissue was used for DNA isolation with the AllPrep DNA/RNA FFPE Kit. After removal of 4 bases from V and 1 base from J, the junction retains 1 base not matched to a gene. As encoded in the germline V gene (reference sequence), CDR1 is GTSNPN while CDR2 is SVGIG. The CDR3 numbers 14 residues from cysteine through phenylalanine. The CDR3 DNA has 42 bases and is translated from base 1.

This receptor was identified in a person between 65 and 79 years old with invasive lung adenocarcinoma. Some clones in this sample may be carry-over from other donors' samples. The chain was built from TRBV30 and TRBJ2-2; TRBD1 lines up with 9 middle nucleotides. Sequences were obtained from FFPE invasive lung adenocarcinoma tissue. What the cell subset or site label conveys for this sample: frankly invasive lung adenocarcinoma (ADC). The CDR3 corresponds to CAWTGQGNTGELFF. The nucleotide sequence reads TGTGCCTGGACGGGACAGGGGAACACCGGGGAGCTGTTTTTT. Where the CDR3 stops, the reference TRBV30 and TRBJ2-2 genes take over; the full variable domain is SQTIHQWPATLVQPVGSPLSLECTVEGTSNPNLYWYRQAAGRGLQLLFYSVGIGQISSEVPQNLSASRPQDRQFILSSKKLLLSDSGFYLCAWTGQGNTGELFFGEGSRLTVL.